These T cell receptor beta chains were read from a single sample in a study of identical twins. In TCRdb, the 5' RACE reads were re-called with MiXCR into one record per CDR3 protein. This table holds 500,000 to 700,000 distinct CDR3 sequences, under 8.5% found once. This same sample was also part of a study on yellow fever vaccine responses in identical twins.

Input material: PBMCs. These receptor sequences come from a woman aged 18-29 years in good health. CDR3s include the opening cysteine and the closing phenylalanine or tryptophan. A D gene is named only where the DNA matches it firmly. Rows give clone size only sometimes, using once, few, many, or a class for an expanded clone.

len: 15; v_gene: TRBV20-1; d_gene: .; abundance: .; j_gene: TRBJ2-1; CDR3aa: CSARGGGSSYNEQFF; CDR3nt: TGCAGTGCGAGGGGTGGGGGGAGCTCCTACAATGAGCAGTTCTTC
len: 16; v_gene: TRBV5-6; d_gene: .; abundance: .; j_gene: TRBJ2-1; CDR3aa: CASSSGPLCSYNEQFF; CDR3nt: TGTGCCAGCAGCTCCGGGCCCCTCTGCTCCTACAATGAGCAGTTCTTC
len: 15; v_gene: TRBV14; d_gene: .; abundance: .; j_gene: TRBJ2-1; CDR3aa: CASSQVVGSYNEQFF; CDR3nt: TGTGCCAGCAGCCAAGTGGTTGGCTCCTACAATGAGCAGTTCTTC
len: 14; v_gene: TRBV28; d_gene: TRBD2; abundance: many; j_gene: TRBJ2-7; CDR3aa: CASSYSGQEYEQYF; CDR3nt: TGTGCCAGCAGCTATAGCGGGCAGGAGTACGAGCAGTACTTC
len: 15; v_gene: TRBV24-1; d_gene: .; abundance: .; j_gene: TRBJ2-1; CDR3aa: CATSDGTSSLNEQFF; CDR3nt: TGTGCCACCAGTGATGGGACTTCCTCTCTCAATGAGCAGTTCTTC
len: 16; v_gene: TRBV5-6; d_gene: .; abundance: few; j_gene: TRBJ2-3; CDR3aa: CASSLNTGVSTDTQYF; CDR3nt: TGTGCCAGCAGCTTGAATACGGGAGTGAGCACAGATACGCAGTATTTT
len: 15; v_gene: TRBV10-3; d_gene: .; abundance: many; j_gene: TRBJ1-4; CDR3aa: CAITQVTSQNEKLFF; CDR3nt: TGTGCCATCACACAGGTCACCTCCCAGAATGAAAAACTGTTTTTT
len: 13; v_gene: TRBV24-1; d_gene: .; abundance: few; j_gene: TRBJ2-1; CDR3aa: CATSGGPNNEQFF; CDR3nt: TGTGCCACCAGCGGGGGACCCAACAATGAGCAGTTCTTC
len: 12; v_gene: TRBV4-1; d_gene: TRBD1; abundance: few; j_gene: TRBJ1-4; CDR3aa: CAPDRGYEKLFF; CDR3nt: TGCGCCCCCGACAGGGGTTACGAAAAACTGTTTTTT
len: 16; v_gene: TRBV5-8; d_gene: .; abundance: many; j_gene: TRBJ1-5; CDR3aa: CASSPERGPSGQPQHF; CDR3nt: TGTGCCAGCAGCCCTGAGCGGGGCCCCAGCGGACAGCCCCAGCATTTT
len: 15; v_gene: TRBV5-1; d_gene: .; abundance: .; j_gene: TRBJ2-4; CDR3aa: CASSLDFGGYNIQYF; CDR3nt: TGCGCCAGCAGCTTGGATTTCGGGGGCTACAACATTCAGTACTTC
len: 15; v_gene: TRBV9; d_gene: .; abundance: few; j_gene: TRBJ1-2; CDR3aa: CASSVGQTLNYGYTF; CDR3nt: TGTGCCAGCAGCGTGGGGCAGACCCTTAACTATGGCTACACCTTC
len: 14; v_gene: TRBV29-1; d_gene: TRBD2; abundance: few; j_gene: TRBJ2-1; CDR3aa: CSVLSGSSYNEQFF; CDR3nt: TGCAGCGTTTTGAGCGGGAGTTCCTACAATGAGCAGTTCTTC
len: 14; v_gene: TRBV7-9; d_gene: .; abundance: few; j_gene: TRBJ1-1; CDR3aa: CASSLVQMNTEAFF; CDR3nt: TGTGCCAGCAGCTTAGTTCAGATGAACACTGAAGCTTTCTTT
len: 15; v_gene: TRBV2; d_gene: TRBD1; abundance: few; j_gene: TRBJ2-1; CDR3aa: CASSGLGQGSNEQFF; CDR3nt: TGTGCCAGCAGTGGCCTCGGACAGGGCTCCAATGAGCAGTTCTTC
len: 14; v_gene: TRBV20-1; d_gene: TRBD2; abundance: .; j_gene: TRBJ2-1; CDR3aa: CSARPSGRYNEQFF; CDR3nt: TGCAGTGCCCGCCCTAGCGGGAGGTACAATGAGCAGTTCTTC
len: 17; v_gene: TRBV27; d_gene: .; abundance: few; j_gene: TRBJ2-3; CDR3aa: CASSLSPHKPSTDTQYF; CDR3nt: TGTGCCAGCAGTTTATCGCCCCACAAACCTAGCACAGATACGCAGTATTTT
len: 14; v_gene: TRBV5-1; d_gene: TRBD1; abundance: many; j_gene: TRBJ1-1; CDR3aa: CASSRDRRNTEAFF; CDR3nt: TGCGCCAGCAGCCGGGACAGGCGGAACACTGAAGCTTTCTTT
len: 14; v_gene: TRBV2; d_gene: .; abundance: many; j_gene: TRBJ2-5; CDR3aa: CASRWGAVGETQYF; CDR3nt: TGTGCCAGCAGGTGGGGAGCTGTCGGAGAGACCCAGTACTTC
len: 14; v_gene: TRBV20-1; d_gene: .; abundance: .; j_gene: TRBJ2-7; CDR3aa: CSADDRDNSYEQYF; CDR3nt: TGCAGTGCTGATGACCGGGACAACTCCTACGAGCAGTACTTC
len: 15; v_gene: TRBV7-2; d_gene: TRBD2; abundance: few; j_gene: TRBJ2-7; CDR3aa: CASSRGSGRNNEQYF; CDR3nt: TGTGCCAGCAGCCGGGGTAGCGGGAGGAACAACGAGCAGTACTTC
len: 14; v_gene: TRBV12-3/TRBV12-4; d_gene: .; abundance: .; j_gene: TRBJ2-3; CDR3aa: CASSLVESTDTQYF; CDR3nt: TGTGCCAGCAGTTTGGTGGAAAGCACAGATACGCAGTATTTT
len: 19; v_gene: TRBV5-1; d_gene: TRBD1; abundance: few; j_gene: TRBJ2-2; CDR3aa: CASSQRGWTGGSNTGELFF; CDR3nt: TGCGCCAGCAGTCAGAGAGGTTGGACAGGGGGCAGCAACACCGGGGAGCTGTTTTTT
len: 16; v_gene: TRBV6-1; d_gene: TRBD2; abundance: .; j_gene: TRBJ2-2; CDR3aa: CASRDRGLASTGELFF; CDR3nt: TGTGCCAGCAGGGACCGGGGACTAGCGAGCACCGGGGAGCTGTTTTTT